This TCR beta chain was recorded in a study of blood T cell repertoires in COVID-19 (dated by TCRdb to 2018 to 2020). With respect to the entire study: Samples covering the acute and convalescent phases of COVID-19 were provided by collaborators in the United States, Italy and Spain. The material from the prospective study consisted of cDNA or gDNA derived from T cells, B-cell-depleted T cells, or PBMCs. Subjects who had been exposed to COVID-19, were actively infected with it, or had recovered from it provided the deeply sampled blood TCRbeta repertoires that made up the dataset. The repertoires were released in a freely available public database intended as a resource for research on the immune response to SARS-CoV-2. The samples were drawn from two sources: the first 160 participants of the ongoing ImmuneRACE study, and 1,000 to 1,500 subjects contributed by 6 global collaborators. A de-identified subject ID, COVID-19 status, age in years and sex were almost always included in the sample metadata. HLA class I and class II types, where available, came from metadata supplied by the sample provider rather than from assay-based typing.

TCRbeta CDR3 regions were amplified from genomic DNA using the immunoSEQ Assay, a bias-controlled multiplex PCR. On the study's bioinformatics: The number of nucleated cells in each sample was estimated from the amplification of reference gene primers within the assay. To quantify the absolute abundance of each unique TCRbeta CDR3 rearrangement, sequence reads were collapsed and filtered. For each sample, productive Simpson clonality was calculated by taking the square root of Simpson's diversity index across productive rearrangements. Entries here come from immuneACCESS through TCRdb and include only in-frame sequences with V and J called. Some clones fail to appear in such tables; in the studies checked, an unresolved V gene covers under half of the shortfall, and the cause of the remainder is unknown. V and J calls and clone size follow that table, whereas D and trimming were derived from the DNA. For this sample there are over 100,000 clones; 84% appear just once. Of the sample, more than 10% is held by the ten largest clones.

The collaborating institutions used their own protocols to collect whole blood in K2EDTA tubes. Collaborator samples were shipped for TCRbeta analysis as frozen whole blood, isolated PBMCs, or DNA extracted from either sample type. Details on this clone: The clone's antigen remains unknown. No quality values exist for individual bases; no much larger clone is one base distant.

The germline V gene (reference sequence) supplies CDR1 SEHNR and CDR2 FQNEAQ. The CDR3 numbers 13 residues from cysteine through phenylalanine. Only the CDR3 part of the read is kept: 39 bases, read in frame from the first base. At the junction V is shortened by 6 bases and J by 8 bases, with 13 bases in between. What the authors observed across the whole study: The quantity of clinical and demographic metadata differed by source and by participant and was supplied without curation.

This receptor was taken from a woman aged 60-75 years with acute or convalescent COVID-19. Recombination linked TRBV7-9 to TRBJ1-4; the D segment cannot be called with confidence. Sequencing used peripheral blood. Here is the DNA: TGTGCCAGCAGAGGCGTGACCGGGGAAAAACTGTTTTTT. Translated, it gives CASRGVTGEKLFF. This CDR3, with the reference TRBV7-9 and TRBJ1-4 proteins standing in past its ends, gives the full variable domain DTGVSQNPRHKITKRGQNVTFRCDPISEHNRLYWYRQTLGQGPEFLTYFQNEAQLEKSRLLSDRFSAERPKGSFSTLEIQRTEQGDSAMYLCASRGVTGEKLFFGSGTQLSVL.